This entry lists 23 T cell receptor beta chains sequenced from one sample in a study of cytotoxic CD8 clonotypes in ibrutinib-treated CLL (dated by TCRdb to the early 2020s). Library prep was done by the immunoSEQ multiplex PCR assay. Held by TCRdb, this immuneACCESS table contains in-frame sequences only and omits some clones. Under half of the omission traces to an unresolved V gene where checked; the cause of the rest is unknown. Counted in this sample were approximately 200,000 clones; about 72% of them appeared once. The ten largest clones capture around an eighth of the sample. The time point label here, explained by the study, means: 24 months on ibrutinib. The specimen was PBMCs, collected after 24 months of ibrutinib treatment. The receptors here all came from a human donor with chronic lymphocytic leukemia.

This clone has only a few counts. The chain recombines TRBV18 with TRBJ1-2; D not resolved. The CDR3 consists of 16 residues. The germline V gene has CDR1 KGHSH and CDR2 LQKENI. Trimming took 4 bases from V and 3 from J, leaving 18 bases between them. CDR3 amino acids: CASSLTPQVLDYGYTF. CDR3 DNA: TGTGCCAGCTCACTTACGCCCCAGGTGCTGGACTATGGCTACACCTTC.

This clone came up a few times. The chain carries TRBV19 and TRBJ2-1; no clear D. Trimming pared 5 bases from V and 3 bases from J, leaving 5 bases between. This CDR3 region has 12 residues. Germline V gene data show CDR1 as LNHDA and CDR2 as SQIVND (reference sequence). The CDR3 region is CASSSIYNEQFF. The CDR3, as DNA: TGTGCCAGTAGTTCCATCTACAATGAGCAGTTCTTC.

This chain links TRBV7-3 with TRBJ2-7; 10 bases align to TRBD1. Germline-derived CDR1 and CDR2 are SGHTA and FQGTGA. This CDR3 has 16 residues. Trimming cost V 1 base and J 2 bases; bases outside gene matches: 5. DNA for the CDR3: TGTGCCAGCAGCTTAATGGGGACAGGGGCTCCCTACGAGCAGTACTTC. Translating gives CASSLMGTGAPYEQYF. The whole variable domain, filled in from reference TRBV7-3 and TRBJ2-7, reads GAGVSQTPSNKVTEKGKYVELRCDPISGHTALYWYRQSLGQGPEFLIYFQGTGAADDSGLPNDRFFAVRPEGSVSTLKIQRTERGDSAVYLCASSLMGTGAPYEQYFGPGTRLTVT.

V usage is TRBV28 and J usage is TRBJ2-7, with 9 bases aligning to TRBD2. The CDR3 length is 16 residues. J was trimmed by 2 bases and V by 4 bases; bases with no gene match: 9. From germline, CDR1 is MDHEN and CDR2 SYDVKM. CDR3 bases: TGTGCCAGCAGTTCCCCGCATAGCGGGAGCCCCTACGAGCAGTACTTC. Translated, it gives CASSSPHSGSPYEQYF.

V and J are TRBV5-1 and TRBJ2-7; 10 bases are shared with TRBD2. The CDR3 sequence is 15 residues long. Germline CDR1 SGHRS, CDR2 YFSETQ. V lost 0 bases to trimming and J lost 2 bases; unmatched junction nucleotides: 2. The CDR3 protein is CASSLAAGGTYEQYF. In DNA, the CDR3 is TGCGCCAGCAGCTTGGCAGCGGGAGGGACCTACGAGCAGTACTTC.

This clone has a single count. CDR3 coding DNA: TGCGCCAGCAGCTTGGAACAGGGGTTCTATGGCTACACCTTC. Its protein product is CASSLEQGFYGYTF. V usage is TRBV5-1 and J usage is TRBJ1-2, with 7 bases fitting TRBD1. Germline CDR1 and CDR2: SGHRS and YFSETQ. J gave up 4 bases and V 0 bases, and 3 bases lay outside the gene matches. This CDR3 is built from 14 residues.

This rearrangement joins TRBV19 to TRBJ1-2, with D unresolved. Germline loops: CDR1 LNHDA, CDR2 SQIVND (reference sequence). V was clipped by 2 bases and J by 2 bases, with 6 bases between them. CDR3 size: 13 residues. CDR3 nucleotide sequence: TGTGCCAGTAGTATACCGGTGAACTATGGCTACACCTTC. Translated, it gives CASSIPVNYGYTF.

The rearrangement uses TRBV28 and TRBJ2-1, with D unresolved. V was trimmed by 1 base and J by 8 bases, leaving 6 bases between them. The CDR3 runs to 12 residues. Germline V lookup: CDR1 MDHEN, CDR2 SYDVKM. CDR3 DNA: TGTGCCAGCAGTTTATTGTACGATGAGCAGTTCTTC. Translation gives CASSLLYDEQFF.

This sequence joins TRBV6-1 and TRBJ2-7; TRBD2 matches 9 bases. Germline assignment: CDR1 MNHNS and CDR2 SASEGT. The CDR3 is 14 amino acids. The V segment lost 2 bases and the J segment 5 bases; nucleotides outside the gene matches: 4. The CDR3: CASSESGRYNEQYF. The CDR3 bases are TGTGCCAGCAGTGAAAGCGGGAGGTATAACGAGCAGTACTTC.

V and J are TRBV5-4 and TRBJ2-2, with D maybe TRBD2 (5 bases). This CDR3 comprises 13 residues. Trimming removed 4 bases from V and 6 bases from J, with 10 bases in between. Germline V gene data show CDR1 as SGHNT and CDR2 as YYREEE (reference sequence). The CDR3, as DNA: TGTGCCAGCAGCCCACCCGGGGCCGGGGAGCTGTTTTTT. Translation gives CASSPPGAGELFF.

In its sample, this clone was seen a few times. The chain joins TRBV19 to TRBJ1-2; 8 nucleotides match TRBD1. The J segment lost 3 bases and the V segment lost 4 bases, leaving 7 bases of the junction unmatched. CDR1 is LNHDA, CDR2 SQIVND, per germline (reference sequence). The CDR3 spans 15 residues. In nucleotides, the CDR3 is TGTGCCAGTAGTACCCTGGACAGGGACCACTATGGCTACACCTTC. This translates into CASSTLDRDHYGYTF. Full variable domain (remainder filled in from reference TRBV19 and TRBJ1-2): DGGITQSPKYLFRKEGQNVTLSCEQNLNHDAMYWYRQDPGQGLRLIYYSQIVNDFQKGDIAEGYSVSREKKESFPLTVTSAQKNPTAFYLCASSTLDRDHYGYTFGSGTRLTVV.

The chain employs TRBV27 and TRBJ2-7, with TRBD1 identical over 10 bases. Germline V lookup: CDR1 MNHEY, CDR2 SMNVEV (reference sequence). The V segment lost 4 bases and the J segment 2 bases; nucleotides outside the gene matches: 8. The CDR3 extends over 16 amino acids. The CDR3 protein is CASSSTGTGVPYEQYF. The CDR3, as DNA: TGTGCCAGCAGTTCTACCGGGACAGGGGTCCCCTACGAGCAGTACTTC.

This clone turned up a few times. V is TRBV5-1 and J is TRBJ2-4, with unresolved D. CDR1 is SGHRS, CDR2 YFSETQ, per germline. Trimming cost V 0 bases and J 6 bases, with 13 bases left between them. This CDR3 is built from 15 residues. The CDR3 sequence: CASSLAGADGNIQYF. In DNA, the CDR3 is TGCGCCAGCAGCTTGGCCGGAGCAGATGGAAACATTCAGTACTTC.

The V call is TRBV4-3, the J call TRBJ2-7; D is uncertain. This CDR3 has 15 amino acids. Per germline, CDR1 LGHNA and CDR2 YSLEER. V was pared by 0 bases and J by 0 bases, with 9 bases between. The CDR3 region is CASSQDMADSYEQYF. The CDR3 DNA reads TGCGCCAGCAGCCAAGATATGGCAGACTCCTACGAGCAGTACTTC.

The chain joins TRBV27 to TRBJ1-2; D not certain. The CDR3 loop spans 15 amino acids. Trimming pared 4 bases from V and 5 bases from J, leaving 17 bases between. Germline V gene lookup returns CDR1 MNHEY and CDR2 SMNVEV (reference sequence). The CDR3 region is CASSSGRPKLYGYTF. Here the CDR3 DNA reads TGTGCCAGCAGTTCAGGCAGACCCAAATTATATGGCTACACCTTC.

V gene TRBV4-2 combines with J gene TRBJ2-7; 10 nucleotides line up with TRBD1. Trimming cost V 4 bases and J 1 base; bases outside gene matches: 4. The CDR3 has 15 amino acids. The germline gives CDR1 LGHNA, CDR2 YNFKEQ. The CDR3: CASSPRDRGSYEQYF. CDR3 coding DNA: TGTGCCAGCAGCCCACGGGACAGGGGATCCTACGAGCAGTACTTC.

The sample holds a few counts of this clone. V gene TRBV7-9 combines with J gene TRBJ2-2, with TRBD2 matching 10 bases. The V segment lost 5 bases and the J segment 2 bases; nucleotides outside the gene matches: 2. Germline V gives CDR1 SEHNR, CDR2 FQNEAQ (reference sequence). The length of the CDR3 is 15 residues. The CDR3 bases are TGTGCCAGCAGCCCTAGCGGGAGTAACACCGGGGAGCTGTTTTTT. Its protein is CASSPSGSNTGELFF.

CDR3: CASSDPGLAGGRPGELFF. CDR3 nucleotide sequence: TGTGCCAGCAGTGATCCGGGACTAGCGGGAGGTCGCCCCGGGGAGCTGTTTTTT. This chain connects TRBV25-1 to TRBJ2-2, with 15 bases that match TRBD2. The CDR3 has 18 residues. Germline CDR1 MGHDK, CDR2 SYGVNS. Trimming cost V 3 bases and J 6 bases; bases outside gene matches: 8.

This sequence joins TRBV5-6 and TRBJ2-7; 9 bases agree with TRBD1. CDR3 length equals 13 residues. Germline CDR1 reads SGHDT; CDR2 reads YYEEEE. V was pared by 4 bases and J by 6 bases, with 5 bases of the junction left unmatched. The CDR3 loop reads CASSTRTGAEQYF. The CDR3 DNA follows: TGTGCCAGCAGCACACGGACAGGGGCCGAGCAGTACTTC.

The rearrangement joins TRBV5-1 to TRBJ2-1, with TRBD2 matching over 7 bases. This CDR3 has 15 residues. V shed 7 bases and J 0 bases; nucleotides not matched to a gene: 7. In germline, CDR1 is SGHRS, CDR2 YFSETQ. The CDR3 region has the DNA TGCGCCAGCGGGGGGGTAACGAGCTCCTACAATGAGCAGTTCTTC. Its protein product is CASGGVTSSYNEQFF. Complete variable domain (other parts from reference TRBV5-1 and TRBJ2-1): KAGVTQTPRYLIKTRGQQVTLSCSPISGHRSVSWYQQTPGQGLQFLFEYFSETQRNKGNFPGRFSGRQFSNSRSEMNVSTLELGDSALYLCASGGVTSSYNEQFFGPGTRLTVL.

V gene TRBV5-6 combines with J gene TRBJ2-3; D call uncertain. V dropped 4 bases and J dropped 3 bases, with 15 bases sitting between them. The germline CDR1 and CDR2 sequences are SGHDT and YYEEEE. The CDR3 covers 15 residues. The CDR3 protein is CASSPGPLGTDTQYF. The DNA of the CDR3 is TGTGCCAGCAGCCCCGGACCCTTGGGGACAGATACGCAGTATTTT. The complete variable domain, with remaining parts taken from reference TRBV5-6 and TRBJ2-3, reads DAGVTQSPTHLIKTRGQQVTLRCSPKSGHDTVSWYQQALGQGPQFIFQYYEEEERQRGNFPDRFSGHQFPNYSSELNVNALLLGDSALYLCASSPGPLGTDTQYFGPGTRLTVL.

V and J are TRBV7-9 and TRBJ2-7; no clear D. Germline V lookup: CDR1 SEHNR, CDR2 FQNEAQ (reference sequence). The CDR3 spans 13 residues. Deletions cut 5 bases from V and 5 bases from J, with 13 bases between. The CDR3 spells CASSPPLGDEQYF. CDR3 in DNA: TGTGCCAGCAGCCCCCCTTTGGGCGACGAGCAGTACTTC.

This clone showed up just a few times. At one end, the junction sequence differs from germline, possibly due to a read error. The V gene is TRBV28, the J gene TRBJ2-7; D unresolved. The CDR3 consists of 11 residues. Germline values: CDR1 MDHEN, CDR2 SYDVKM. The CDR3 nucleotides are TGTGCCAGCAGTTTCGAACAGATTTCGGACTTC. Translation gives CASSFEQISDF.